The T cell receptor beta chain under discussion was sequenced for a study of regulatory T cells in long-lasting Graves disease. General observations from the study: It was in persistent disease that TRBV28, TRBJ1-2 and TRBJ2-5 were favored.

Library construction for TCR beta used iRepertoire HTBI primers and Arm-PCR of CDR3 regions. Per the study methods: Identified across the samples were 62 TRBV segments and roughly 14 TRBJ segments. TCRdb passed the multiplex PCR reads through MiXCR, listing each CDR3 protein once. The V and J calls reflect TCRdb's pipeline rather than the authors' work. The sample consists of approximately 440,000 distinct CDR3 sequences, roughly 16% of them appearing once. The time point is: newly diagnosed GD, antithyroid drugs for less than 3 months. PBMC RNA served as the TCR library source. This clonotype was detected ten times or more. What it recognizes is unknown. Germline V gene data show CDR1 as MDHEN and CDR2 as SYDVKM. There are 14 residues in the CDR3. With 6 bases removed from V and 1 base from J, the gap between germline ends came to 12 bases. This sample also belongs to another study, concerning T cells in Graves' hyperthyroidism and ophthalmopathy. Turning to that study: Most thyroid clonotypes that were expanded above 0.001 also turned up in blood.

This material consisted of peripheral blood mononuclear cells (PBMCs), taken at new diagnosis, from a patient treated with antithyroid drugs. The chain links TRBV28 to TRBJ2-5, with D hard to call. The source is a man in his forties with Graves disease. CDR3 protein: CASSPRLFQETQYF. The CDR3 DNA follows: TGTGCCAGCAGCCCTAGGCTGTTCCAAGAGACCCAGTACTTC.